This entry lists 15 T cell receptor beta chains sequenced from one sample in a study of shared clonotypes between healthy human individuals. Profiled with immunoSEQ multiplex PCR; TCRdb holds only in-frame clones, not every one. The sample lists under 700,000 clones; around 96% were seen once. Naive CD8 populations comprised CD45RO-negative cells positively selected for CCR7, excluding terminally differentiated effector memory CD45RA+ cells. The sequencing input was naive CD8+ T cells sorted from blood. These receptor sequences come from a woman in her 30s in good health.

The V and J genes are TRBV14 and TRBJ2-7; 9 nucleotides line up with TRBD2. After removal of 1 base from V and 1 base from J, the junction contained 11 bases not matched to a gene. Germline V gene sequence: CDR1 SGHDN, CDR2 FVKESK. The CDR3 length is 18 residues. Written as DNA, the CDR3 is TGTGCCAGCAGCCAAGTCTTTTTTAGCGGGAGTACGTCCTACGAGCAGTACTTC. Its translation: CASSQVFFSGSTSYEQYF.

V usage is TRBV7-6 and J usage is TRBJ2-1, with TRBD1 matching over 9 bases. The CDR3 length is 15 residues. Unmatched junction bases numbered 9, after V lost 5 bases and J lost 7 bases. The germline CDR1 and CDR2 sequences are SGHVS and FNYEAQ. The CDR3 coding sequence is TGTGCCAGCAGCCCCGGGACAGGGTTGTTAAATGAGCAGTTCTTC. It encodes CASSPGTGLLNEQFF.

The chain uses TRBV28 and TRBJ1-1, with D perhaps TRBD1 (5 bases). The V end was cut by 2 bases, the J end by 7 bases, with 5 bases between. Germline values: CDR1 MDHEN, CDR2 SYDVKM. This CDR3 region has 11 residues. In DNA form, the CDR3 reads TGTGCCAGCAGTTTAGGGGGTGAAGCTTTCTTT. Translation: CASSLGGEAFF.

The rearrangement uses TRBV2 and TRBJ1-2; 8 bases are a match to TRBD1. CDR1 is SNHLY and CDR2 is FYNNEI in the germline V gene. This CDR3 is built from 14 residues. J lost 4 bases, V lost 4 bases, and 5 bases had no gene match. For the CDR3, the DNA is TGTGCCAGCAGTGTAACAGGGGGAGCCTATGGCTACACCTTC. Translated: CASSVTGGAYGYTF.

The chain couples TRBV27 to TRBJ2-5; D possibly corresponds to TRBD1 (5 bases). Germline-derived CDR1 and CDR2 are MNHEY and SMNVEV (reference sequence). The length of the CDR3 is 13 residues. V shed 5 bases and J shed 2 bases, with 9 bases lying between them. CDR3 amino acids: CASSGADQETQYF. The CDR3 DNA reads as TGTGCCAGCAGTGGGGCAGATCAAGAGACCCAGTACTTC.

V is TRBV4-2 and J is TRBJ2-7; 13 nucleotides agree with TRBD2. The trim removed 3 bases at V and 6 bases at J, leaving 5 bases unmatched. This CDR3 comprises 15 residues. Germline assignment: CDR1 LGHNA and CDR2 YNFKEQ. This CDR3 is CASSHGRTSGSEQYF. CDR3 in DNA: TGTGCCAGCAGCCATGGGCGGACTAGCGGGAGCGAGCAGTACTTC.

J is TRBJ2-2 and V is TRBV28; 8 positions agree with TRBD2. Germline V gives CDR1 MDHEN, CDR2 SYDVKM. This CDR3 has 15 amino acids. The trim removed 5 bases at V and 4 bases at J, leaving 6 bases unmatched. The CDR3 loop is CASSPGLGGTGELFF. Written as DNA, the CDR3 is TGTGCCAGCAGTCCGGGACTAGGAGGCACCGGGGAGCTGTTTTTT.

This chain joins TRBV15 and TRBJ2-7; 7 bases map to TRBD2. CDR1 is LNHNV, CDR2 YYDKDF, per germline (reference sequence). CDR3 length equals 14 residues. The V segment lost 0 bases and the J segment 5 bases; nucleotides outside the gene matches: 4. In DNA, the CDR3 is TGTGCCACCAGCAGAGATAGACTAGCCCACGAGCAGTACTTC. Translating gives CATSRDRLAHEQYF.

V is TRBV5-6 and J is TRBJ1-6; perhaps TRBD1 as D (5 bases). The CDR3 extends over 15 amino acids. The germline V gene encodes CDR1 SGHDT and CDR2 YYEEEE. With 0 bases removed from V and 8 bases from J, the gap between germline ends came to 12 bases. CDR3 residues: CASSLAGRVDSPLHF. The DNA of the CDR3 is TGTGCCAGCAGCTTGGCTGGCAGGGTTGATTCACCCCTCCACTTT.

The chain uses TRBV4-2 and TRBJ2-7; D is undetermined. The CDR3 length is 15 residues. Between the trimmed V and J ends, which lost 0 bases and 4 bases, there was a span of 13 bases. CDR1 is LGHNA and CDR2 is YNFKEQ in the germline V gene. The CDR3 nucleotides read TGTGCCAGCAGCCAAGAAGGCGACTCTCAATACGAGCAGTACTTC. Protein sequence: CASSQEGDSQYEQYF.

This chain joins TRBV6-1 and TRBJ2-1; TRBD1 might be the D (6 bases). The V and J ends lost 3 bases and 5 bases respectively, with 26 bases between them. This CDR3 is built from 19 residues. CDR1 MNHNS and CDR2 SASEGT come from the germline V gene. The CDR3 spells CASSDRGEYRAIGNNEQFF. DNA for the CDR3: TGTGCCAGCAGTGACAGGGGCGAATACCGGGCCATAGGGAACAATGAGCAGTTCTTC.

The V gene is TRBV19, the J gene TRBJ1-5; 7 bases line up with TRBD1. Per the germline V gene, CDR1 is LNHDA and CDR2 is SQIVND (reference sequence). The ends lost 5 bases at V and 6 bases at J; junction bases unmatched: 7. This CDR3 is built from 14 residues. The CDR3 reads CASSHRTGLQPQHF. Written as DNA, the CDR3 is TGTGCCAGTAGTCACCGGACAGGTCTTCAGCCCCAGCATTTT.

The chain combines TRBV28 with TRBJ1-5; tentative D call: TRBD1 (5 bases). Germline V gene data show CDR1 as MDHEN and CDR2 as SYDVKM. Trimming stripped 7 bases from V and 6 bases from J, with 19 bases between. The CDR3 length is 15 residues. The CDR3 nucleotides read TGTGCCAGCACCCTAATTGGGGTCAGGGCTCAGCCCCAGCATTTT. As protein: CASTLIGVRAQPQHF.

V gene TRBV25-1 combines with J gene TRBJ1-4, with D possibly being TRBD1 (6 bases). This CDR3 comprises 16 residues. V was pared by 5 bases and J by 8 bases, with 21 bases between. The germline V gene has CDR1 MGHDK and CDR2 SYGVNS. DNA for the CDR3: TGTGCCAGCAGTAACCCGGCCGGGGGCGCGAGGGAAAAACTGTTTTTT. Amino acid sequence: CASSNPAGGAREKLFF.

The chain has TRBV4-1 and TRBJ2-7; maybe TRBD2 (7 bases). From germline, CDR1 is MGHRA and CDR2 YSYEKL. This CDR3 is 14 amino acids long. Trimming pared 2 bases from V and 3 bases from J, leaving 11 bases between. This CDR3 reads CASSQRRGGYEQYF. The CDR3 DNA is TGCGCCAGCAGCCAAAGAAGGGGGGGCTACGAGCAGTACTTC.